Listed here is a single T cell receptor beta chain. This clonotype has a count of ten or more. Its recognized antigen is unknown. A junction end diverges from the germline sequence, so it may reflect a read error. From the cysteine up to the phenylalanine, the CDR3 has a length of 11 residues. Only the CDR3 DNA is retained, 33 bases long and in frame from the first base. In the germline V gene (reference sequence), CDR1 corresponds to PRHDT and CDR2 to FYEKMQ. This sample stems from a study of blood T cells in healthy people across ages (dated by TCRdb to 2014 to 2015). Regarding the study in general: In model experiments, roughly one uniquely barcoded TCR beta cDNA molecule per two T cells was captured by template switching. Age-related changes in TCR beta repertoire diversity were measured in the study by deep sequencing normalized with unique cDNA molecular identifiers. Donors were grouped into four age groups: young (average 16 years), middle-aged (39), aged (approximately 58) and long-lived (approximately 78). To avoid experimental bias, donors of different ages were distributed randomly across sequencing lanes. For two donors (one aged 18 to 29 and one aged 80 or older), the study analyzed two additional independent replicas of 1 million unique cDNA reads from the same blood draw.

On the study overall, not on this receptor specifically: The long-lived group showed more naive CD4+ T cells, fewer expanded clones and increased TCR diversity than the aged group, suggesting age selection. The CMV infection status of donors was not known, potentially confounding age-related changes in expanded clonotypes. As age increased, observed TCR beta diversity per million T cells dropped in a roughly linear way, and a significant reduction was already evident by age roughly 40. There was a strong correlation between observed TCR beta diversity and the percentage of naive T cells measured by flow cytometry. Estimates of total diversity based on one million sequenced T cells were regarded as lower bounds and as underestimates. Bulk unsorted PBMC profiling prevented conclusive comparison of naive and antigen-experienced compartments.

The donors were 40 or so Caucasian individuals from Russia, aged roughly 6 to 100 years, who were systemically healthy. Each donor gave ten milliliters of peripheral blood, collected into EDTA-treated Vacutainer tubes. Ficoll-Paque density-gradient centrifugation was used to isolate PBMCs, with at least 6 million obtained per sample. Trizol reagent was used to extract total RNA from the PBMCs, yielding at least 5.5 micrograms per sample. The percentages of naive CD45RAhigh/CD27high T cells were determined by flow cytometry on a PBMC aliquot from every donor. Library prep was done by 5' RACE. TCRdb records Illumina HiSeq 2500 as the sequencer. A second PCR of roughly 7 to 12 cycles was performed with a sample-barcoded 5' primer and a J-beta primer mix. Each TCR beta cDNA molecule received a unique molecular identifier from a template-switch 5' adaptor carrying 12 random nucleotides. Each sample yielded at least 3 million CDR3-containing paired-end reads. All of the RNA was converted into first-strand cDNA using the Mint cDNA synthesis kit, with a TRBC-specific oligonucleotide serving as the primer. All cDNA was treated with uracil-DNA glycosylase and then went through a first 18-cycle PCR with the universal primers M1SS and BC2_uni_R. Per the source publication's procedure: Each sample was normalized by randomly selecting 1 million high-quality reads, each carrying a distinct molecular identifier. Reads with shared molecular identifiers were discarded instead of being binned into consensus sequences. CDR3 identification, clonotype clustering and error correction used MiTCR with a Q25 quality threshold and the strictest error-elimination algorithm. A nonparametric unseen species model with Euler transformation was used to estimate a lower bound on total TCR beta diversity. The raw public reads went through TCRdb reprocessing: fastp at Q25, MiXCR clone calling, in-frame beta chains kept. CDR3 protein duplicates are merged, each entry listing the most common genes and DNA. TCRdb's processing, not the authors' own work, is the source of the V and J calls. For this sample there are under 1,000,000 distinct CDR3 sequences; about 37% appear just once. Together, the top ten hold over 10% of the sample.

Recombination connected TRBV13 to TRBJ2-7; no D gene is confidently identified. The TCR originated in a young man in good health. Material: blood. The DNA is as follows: TGTGCCAGCAGTTTAGATTCTGGGCAGTACTTC. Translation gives CASSLDSGQYF. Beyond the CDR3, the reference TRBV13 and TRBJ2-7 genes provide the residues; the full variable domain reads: AAGVIQSPRHLIKEKRETATLKCYPIPRHDTVYWYQQGPGQDPQFLISFYEKMQSDKGSIPDRFSAQQFSDYHSELNMSSLELGDSALYFCASSLDSGQYFGPGTRLTVT.